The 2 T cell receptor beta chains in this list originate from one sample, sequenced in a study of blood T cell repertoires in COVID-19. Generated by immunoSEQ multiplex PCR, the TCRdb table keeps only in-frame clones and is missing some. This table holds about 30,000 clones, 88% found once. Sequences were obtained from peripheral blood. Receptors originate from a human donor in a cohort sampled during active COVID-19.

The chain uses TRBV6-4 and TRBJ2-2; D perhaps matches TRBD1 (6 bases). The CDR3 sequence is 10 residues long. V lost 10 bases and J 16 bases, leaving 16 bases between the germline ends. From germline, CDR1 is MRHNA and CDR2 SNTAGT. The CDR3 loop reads CATPQGNRFF. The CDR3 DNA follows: TGTGCCACCCCCCAGGGGAACCGGTTTTTT.

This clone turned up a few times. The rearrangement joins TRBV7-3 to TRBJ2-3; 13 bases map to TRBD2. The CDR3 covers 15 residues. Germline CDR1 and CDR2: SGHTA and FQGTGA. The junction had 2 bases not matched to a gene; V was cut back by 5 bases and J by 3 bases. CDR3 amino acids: CASSAGLAGTDTQYF. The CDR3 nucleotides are TGTGCCAGCAGCGCGGGACTAGCGGGGACAGATACGCAGTATTTT.